This TCR beta chain appears in the sequencing data of a study of graft-versus-host responses after intestinal transplantation. Overall study context: For approximately three years after anti-thymocyte globulin induction, all recipients took tacrolimus and steroids. Notes on the study in general: Individuals who had graft-donor T cell macrochimerism had allografts that showed high graft-versus-host to host-versus-graft clonal ratios.

This clone was seen only once. Antigen specificity is unknown. Only in-frame clones appear in the TCRdb table, and some are missing; sequencing was by immunoSEQ multiplex PCR. This sample carries more than 65,000 clones, less than 95% of them seen once, and the ten largest clones take 7% to 8.5%. This TCR was recovered from a human donor who was the organ donor for an intestinal transplant. The source material was unstimulated CD8+ T cells sorted from spleen or lymph node cells, sampled before transplant.

Here the CDR3 DNA reads TGTGCCAGCGTTGGGGATACCTACGAGCAGTACTTC. It translates to CASVGDTYEQYF. This rearrangement joins TRBV5-8 to TRBJ2-7, with D hard to call. The germline CDR1 and CDR2 sequences are SGHTS and YDEGEE. This CDR3 comprises 12 residues. The V end lost 7 bases, the J end lost 2 bases, and 10 bases lay between the germline ends.